Below, 13 T cell receptor beta chains from the same sample are listed, as sequenced in a study of molecular identifiers for immune sequencing clone quantification. MiXCR was run by TCRdb on the PCR reads, yielding one entry per CDR3 protein. The data contain 65,000 or so distinct CDR3 sequences, around 18% of them singletons. Sequences were obtained from naive CD8+ T cells from blood, with Jurkat cell RNA spiked in. Specified subset: FACS-sorted CD8+CD4-CCR7+CD45RA+ naive T cells. The receptor set was obtained from a human donor in good health. Some libraries in this study had Jurkat cell RNA spiked in.

V gene TRBV29-1 combines with J gene TRBJ2-1; D might be TRBD2 (5 bases). V was pared by 7 bases and J by 4 bases, with 14 bases between. Germline assignment: CDR1 SQVTM and CDR2 ANQGSEA. CDR3 length: 13 residues. DNA for the CDR3: TGCAGCGCCTTAGGAGGAATTTACAATGAGCAGTTCTTC. Protein product: CSALGGIYNEQFF.

There are many counts of this clonotype. The gene calls are TRBV12-3 or TRBV12-4 and TRBJ1-1; tentative D call: TRBD1 (5 bases). The germline V and J ends were trimmed by 7 bases and 7 bases, with 16 bases remaining between them. This CDR3 region has 13 residues. DNA of the CDR3: TGTGCCAGCACCGGGGGACCGGGGGTTGAAGCTTTCTTT. Its protein product is CASTGGPGVEAFF.

This clonotype was seen at least ten times. The chain is built from TRBV29-1 and TRBJ2-2, with no clear D. The germline gives CDR1 SQVTM, CDR2 ANQGSEA. The CDR3 is 12 amino acids. The V gene lost 4 bases and the J gene lost 1 base, with 4 bases spanning the gap. CDR3 protein: CSVAGNTGELFF. The CDR3 nucleotides are TGCAGCGTTGCAGGGAACACCGGGGAGCTGTTTTTT.

This clonotype appeared many times. J is TRBJ2-7 and V is TRBV30; the match to TRBD2 covers 10 bases. The CDR3 sequence is 18 residues long. The junction had 11 bases not matched to a gene; V was cut back by 0 bases and J by 0 bases. Germline CDR1 reads GTSNPN; CDR2 reads SVGIG (reference sequence). The CDR3, as DNA: TGTGCCTGGAGTGTACTAATCGGGGCTAGCGGGAGCTCCTACGAGCAGTACTTC. This translates into CAWSVLIGASGSSYEQYF.

As to this clonotype: The conserved closing phenylalanine or tryptophan is absent in this CDR3, likely reflecting a read error. The chain couples TRBV7-8 to TRBJ2-1; TRBD2 matches at 13 bases. CDR3 length: 19 residues. CDR1 is SGHVS, CDR2 FQNEAQ, per germline. In DNA, the CDR3 is TGTGCCAGCAGCTTAGCGTTGCCCACTAGCGGGAGGGGGTACAGTGAGCAGTTCTCC. Translation: CASSLALPTSGRGYSEQFS.

This clonotype showed up many times. The chain couples TRBV7-8 to TRBJ2-3; 7 bases agree with TRBD2. V trimming: 1 base; J trimming: 4 bases; junction bases outside the gene matches: 11. Germline loops: CDR1 SGHVS, CDR2 FQNEAQ. The CDR3 has 17 amino acids. CDR3 in amino acids: CASSLGRAGAPPDTQYF. In nucleotides, the CDR3 is TGTGCCAGCAGCTTAGGTAGGGCGGGAGCCCCACCAGATACGCAGTATTTT.

This clonotype has just a few counts. The rearrangement joins TRBV11-1 to TRBJ2-1; 13 bases fit TRBD2. V shed 1 base, J shed 6 bases, and the junction held 6 bases outside the gene matches. The CDR3 loop spans 17 amino acids. The V gene's germline CDR1 is SGHAT and CDR2 FQDESV (reference sequence). This chain's CDR3 is CASSLGTSGRAVNEQFF. For the CDR3, the DNA is TGTGCCAGCAGCTTAGGGACTAGCGGGAGAGCGGTCAATGAGCAGTTCTTC. The full variable domain, completed using reference TRBV11-1 and TRBJ2-1, is EAEVAQSPRYKITEKSQAVAFWCDPISGHATLYWYRQILGQGPELLVQFQDESVVDDSQLPKDRFSAERLKGVDSTLKIQPAELGDSAMYLCASSLGTSGRAVNEQFFGPGTRLTVL.

With respect to this clonotype: One end of the junction does not line up with germline, which may come from a read error. The rearrangement links TRBV7-9 to TRBJ2-7; D could derive from TRBD1 or TRBD2 (5 bases each). CDR1 is SEHNR and CDR2 is FQNEAQ in the germline V gene (reference sequence). CDR3 size: 16 residues. CDR3 coding DNA: TGTACCAGCAGCTATTCCGGGACCCGGAATACCTACGAGCAGTACTTC. Encoded protein: CTSSYSGTRNTYEQYF.

This clonotype has just one count. This may stem from a read error, because a much larger clone lies one nucleotide away. The chain links TRBV4-3 to TRBJ2-1; unclear D gene. With 0 bases removed from V and 2 bases from J, the gap between germline ends came to 8 bases. The CDR3 has 15 amino acids. The germline CDR1 and CDR2 sequences are LGHNA and YSLEER. The CDR3 nucleotides read TGCGCCAGCAGCCAAGATCTTGACCCCTACAATGAGCAGTTCTTC. It yields the protein CASSQDLDPYNEQFF.

At least ten counts were recorded for this clonotype. J is TRBJ2-7 and V is TRBV27, with 11 nucleotides matching TRBD2. The germline V gene has CDR1 MNHEY and CDR2 SMNVEV (reference sequence). V was clipped by 8 bases and J by 6 bases; unmatched bases: 12. The CDR3 runs 15 residues. The CDR3 coding sequence is TGTGCCAGCCGGATAGGGACTAGCGGAGGATTCGAGCAGTACTTC. Amino acid sequence: CASRIGTSGGFEQYF.

There are many counts of this clonotype. The J gene is TRBJ2-3, the V gene TRBV7-3; 15 bases align to TRBD2. With 3 bases clipped from V and 2 bases from J, the junction kept 3 bases outside the gene matches. CDR1 and CDR2 from the germline V gene are SGHTA and FQGTGA. This CDR3 region has 17 residues. The CDR3, as DNA: TGTGCCAGCAGCTTGGGACTAGCGGGAGGATCCACAGATACGCAGTATTTT. It translates to CASSLGLAGGSTDTQYF.

In this sample, this clonotype turned up many times. V usage is TRBV11-3 and J usage is TRBJ2-1; 10 nucleotides align to TRBD2. This CDR3 contains 16 residues. Losses at the gene ends were 2 bases for V and 8 bases for J; bases not matched to a gene: 9. CDR1 SGHNT and CDR2 YENEEA come from the germline V gene. The DNA for the CDR3 is TGTGCCAGCAGCTTAAGTGTTCTAGCGGGAGCTGATGAGCAGTTCTTC. Protein: CASSLSVLAGADEQFF.

This clonotype was detected many times. The gene calls are TRBV10-3 and TRBJ2-5, with a weak D call TRBD2 (6 bases). The CDR3 spans 15 residues. Germline CDR1 and CDR2: ENHRY and SYGVKD. The V and J ends lost 6 bases and 5 bases respectively, with 19 bases between them. This CDR3 reads CAISRPGTSQETQYF. The CDR3 DNA sequence: TGTGCCATCAGCCGACCAGGGACTTCACAGGAGACCCAGTACTTC.